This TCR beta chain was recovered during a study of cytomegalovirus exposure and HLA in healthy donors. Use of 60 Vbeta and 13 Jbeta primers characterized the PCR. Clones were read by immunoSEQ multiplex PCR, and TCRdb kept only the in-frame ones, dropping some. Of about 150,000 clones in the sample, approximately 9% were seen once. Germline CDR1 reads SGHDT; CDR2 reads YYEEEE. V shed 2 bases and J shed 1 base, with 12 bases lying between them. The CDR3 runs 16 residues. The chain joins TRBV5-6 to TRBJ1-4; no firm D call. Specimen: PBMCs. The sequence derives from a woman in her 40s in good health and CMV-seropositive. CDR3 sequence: CASSFGPGLTNEKLFF. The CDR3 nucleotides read TGTGCCAGCAGCTTTGGCCCAGGTTTAACTAATGAAAAACTGTTTTTT.